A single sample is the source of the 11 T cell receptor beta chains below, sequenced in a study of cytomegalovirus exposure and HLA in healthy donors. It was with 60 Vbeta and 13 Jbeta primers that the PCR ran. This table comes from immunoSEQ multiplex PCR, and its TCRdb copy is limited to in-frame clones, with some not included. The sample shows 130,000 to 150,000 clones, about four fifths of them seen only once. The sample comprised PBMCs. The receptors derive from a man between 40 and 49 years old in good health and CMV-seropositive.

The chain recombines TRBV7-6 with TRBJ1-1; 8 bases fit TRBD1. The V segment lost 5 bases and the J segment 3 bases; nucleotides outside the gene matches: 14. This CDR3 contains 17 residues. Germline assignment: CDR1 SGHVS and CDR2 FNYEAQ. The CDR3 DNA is TGTGCCAGCAGCCTATCTTTAGGCAGGGGGCAGGACACTGAAGCTTTCTTT. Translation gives CASSLSLGRGQDTEAFF.

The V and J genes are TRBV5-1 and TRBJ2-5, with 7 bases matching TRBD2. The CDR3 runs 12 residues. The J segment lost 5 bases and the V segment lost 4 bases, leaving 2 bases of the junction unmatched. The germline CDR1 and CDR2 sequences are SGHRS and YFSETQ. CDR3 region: CASSQLAETQYF. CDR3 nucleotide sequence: TGCGCCAGCAGCCAACTAGCGGAGACCCAGTACTTC. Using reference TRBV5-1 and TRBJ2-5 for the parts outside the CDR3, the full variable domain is KAGVTQTPRYLIKTRGQQVTLSCSPISGHRSVSWYQQTPGQGLQFLFEYFSETQRNKGNFPGRFSGRQFSNSRSEMNVSTLELGDSALYLCASSQLAETQYFGPGTRLLVL.

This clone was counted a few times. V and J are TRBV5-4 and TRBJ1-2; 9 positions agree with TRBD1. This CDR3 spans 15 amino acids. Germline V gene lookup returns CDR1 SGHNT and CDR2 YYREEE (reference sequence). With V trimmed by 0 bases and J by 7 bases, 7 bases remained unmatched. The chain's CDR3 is CASSLGDRVHAGYTF. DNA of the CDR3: TGTGCCAGCAGCTTGGGGGACAGGGTACATGCTGGCTACACCTTC.

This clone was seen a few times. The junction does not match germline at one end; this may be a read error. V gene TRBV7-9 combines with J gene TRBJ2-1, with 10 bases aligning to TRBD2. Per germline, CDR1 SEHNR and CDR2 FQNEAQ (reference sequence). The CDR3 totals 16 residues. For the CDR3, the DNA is TGTTCCAGCAGCGCAAGCGGGAGGGCCCACCACAATGAGCAGTTCTTC. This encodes CSSSASGRAHHNEQFF.

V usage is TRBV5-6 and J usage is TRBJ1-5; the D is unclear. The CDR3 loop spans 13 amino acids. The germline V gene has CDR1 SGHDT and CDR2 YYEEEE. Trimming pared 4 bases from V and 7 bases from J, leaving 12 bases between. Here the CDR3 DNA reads TGTGCCAGCAGCCTCGGTCGAGGGCAGCCCCAGCATTTT. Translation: CASSLGRGQPQHF.

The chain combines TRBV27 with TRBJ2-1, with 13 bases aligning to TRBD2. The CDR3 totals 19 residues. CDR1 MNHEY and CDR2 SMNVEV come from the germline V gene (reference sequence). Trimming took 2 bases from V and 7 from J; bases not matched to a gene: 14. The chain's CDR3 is CASSLTGTSGKGGRNEQFF. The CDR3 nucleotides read TGTGCCAGCAGTTTAACAGGGACTAGCGGGAAAGGTGGTAGGAATGAGCAGTTCTTC.

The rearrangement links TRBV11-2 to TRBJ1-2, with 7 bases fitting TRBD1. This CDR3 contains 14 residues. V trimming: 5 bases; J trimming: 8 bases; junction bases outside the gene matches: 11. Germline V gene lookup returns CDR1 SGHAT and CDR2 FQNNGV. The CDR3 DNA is TGTGCCAGCAGCCCGGCAGGGGGGCGACGCGGCTACACCTTC. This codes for CASSPAGGRRGYTF.

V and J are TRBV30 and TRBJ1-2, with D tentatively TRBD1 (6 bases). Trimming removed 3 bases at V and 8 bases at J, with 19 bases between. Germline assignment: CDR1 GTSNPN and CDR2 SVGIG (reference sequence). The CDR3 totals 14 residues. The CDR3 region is CAWRGTGQSRGYTF. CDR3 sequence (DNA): TGTGCCTGGAGGGGGACCGGACAGTCTAGGGGCTACACCTTC.

The CDR3 DNA is TGCAGCGTTGAAGGTCCGGACAGGTCGACCTACAATGAGCAGTTCTTC. Residues: CSVEGPDRSTYNEQFF. The V and J genes are TRBV29-1 and TRBJ2-1; TRBD1 matches 7 bases. The CDR3 runs to 16 residues. The J segment lost 2 bases and the V segment lost 1 base, leaving 8 bases of the junction unmatched. Germline V gene sequence: CDR1 SQVTM, CDR2 ANQGSEA.

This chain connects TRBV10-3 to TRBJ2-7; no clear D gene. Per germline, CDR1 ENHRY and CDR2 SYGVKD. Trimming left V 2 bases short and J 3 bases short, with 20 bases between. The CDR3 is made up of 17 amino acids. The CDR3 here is CAISEAFQAERFYEQYF. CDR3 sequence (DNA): TGTGCCATCAGTGAGGCCTTTCAGGCCGAAAGGTTCTACGAGCAGTACTTC.

The CDR3 sequence is CASSRGGAGDTEAFF. In DNA, the CDR3 is TGTGCCAGCAGTCGGGGAGGGGCAGGGGACACTGAAGCTTTCTTT. The rearrangement uses TRBV6-1 and TRBJ1-1; D possibly corresponds to TRBD1 (6 bases). This CDR3 has 15 residues. CDR1 MNHNS and CDR2 SASEGT come from the germline V gene. V shed 5 bases and J shed 3 bases, with 16 bases lying between them.